A single sample gave rise to the 19 T cell receptor beta chains below, sequenced in a study of Ad26.COV2.S vaccination and SARS-CoV-2 variants. Here immunoSEQ multiplex PCR was the method, and the copy in TCRdb shows in-frame clones only, minus some. The sample holds more than 400,000 clones; around 93% are singletons and the top ten take around 1.7%. Treatment noted: 15 to 20 received Ad26.COV2.S at low or high dose, single or two shots; several received placebo; per-sample allocation not given. Sampling was performed 63 days after the first vaccine or placebo injection. This material consisted of peripheral blood, taken in a trial of Ad26.COV2.S vaccine versus placebo. Every receptor here comes from a person between 18 and 59 years old who received the Ad26.COV2.S COVID-19 vaccine or a placebo.

The V gene is TRBV28, the J gene TRBJ2-7; D perhaps matches TRBD1 (6 bases). V was shortened by 7 bases and J by 1 base, with 17 bases between the two germline ends. The germline V gene encodes CDR1 MDHEN and CDR2 SYDVKM. The CDR3 consists of 15 residues. CDR3 sequence reads: CASILDRSASYEQYF. The CDR3 DNA reads as TGTGCCAGCATCCTTGACAGGAGCGCTTCCTACGAGCAGTACTTC.

This clone was seen once. The chain uses TRBV30 and TRBJ1-4; possible D gene TRBD1, 5 bases. V lost 7 bases to trimming and J lost 4 bases, with 10 bases between them. Germline CDR1 and CDR2: GTSNPN and SVGIG (reference sequence). The CDR3 totals 12 residues. The CDR3 region is CASQGYNEKLFF. CDR3 coding DNA: TGTGCCTCTCAGGGTTATAATGAAAAACTGTTTTTT.

Remarks on this clone: Other nucleotide sequences from this sample produce the same CDR3. This chain connects TRBV18 to TRBJ1-2, with TRBD1 identical over 11 bases. Germline trimming cut 3 bases from V and 3 bases from J; bases unmatched to any gene: 3. The CDR3 runs 15 residues. Per the germline V gene, CDR1 is KGHSH and CDR2 is LQKENI. CDR3 nucleotide sequence: TGTGCCAGCTCACCCGGACAGGGGGCCTACTATGGCTACACCTTC. This gives the protein CASSPGQGAYYGYTF. The variable domain in full, with the rest retrieved from reference TRBV18 and TRBJ1-2, is NAGVMQNPRHLVRRRGQEARLRCSPMKGHSHVYWYRQLPEEGLKFMVYLQKENIIDESGMPKERFSAEFPKEGPSILRIQQVVRGDSAAYFCASSPGQGAYYGYTFGSGTRLTVV.

This clone appeared a single time. This rearrangement joins TRBV2 to TRBJ2-7, with TRBD1 identical over 8 bases. The length of the CDR3 is 14 residues. Germline lookup yields CDR1 SNHLY and CDR2 FYNNEI. The V and J ends lost 6 bases and 3 bases, in that order; junction bases with no gene match: 7. For the CDR3, the DNA is TGTGCCAGCAGAAGGACAGGGATTGGCTACGAGCAGTACTTC. Protein product: CASRRTGIGYEQYF.

The chain couples TRBV29-1 to TRBJ2-1, with 9 bases that match TRBD2. The CDR3 length is 15 residues. Looked up from germline, CDR1 is SQVTM and CDR2 is ANQGSEA. V shed 3 bases and J 8 bases; nucleotides not matched to a gene: 11. The CDR3 is CSVDSPSGTWYEQFF. The CDR3, as DNA: TGCAGCGTTGATTCCCCTAGCGGGACCTGGTATGAGCAGTTCTTC.

The genes are TRBV10-3 and TRBJ2-1; D gene unclear. Germline V lookup: CDR1 ENHRY, CDR2 SYGVKD. The V and J ends lost 3 bases and 8 bases respectively, with 5 bases between them. The CDR3 contains 11 residues. Here the CDR3 reads CAISESYEQFF. In DNA form, the CDR3 reads TGTGCCATCAGTGAATCATATGAGCAGTTCTTC.

The chain carries TRBV3-1 (or the pseudogene TRBV3-2) and TRBJ2-3; a weak D match, TRBD2 (6 bases). Looked up from germline, CDR1 is LGHDT and CDR2 is YNNKEL (reference sequence). The CDR3 is 16 residues long. V dropped 8 bases and J dropped 0 bases, with 18 bases sitting between them. CDR3 bases: TGTGCCAGCCTAGCGAAAGGCGGCACTAGCACAGATACGCAGTATTTT. It yields the protein CASLAKGGTSTDTQYF.

The rearrangement links TRBV5-4 to TRBJ2-5; 11 bases align to TRBD2. The ends lost 4 bases at V and 5 bases at J; junction bases unmatched: 7. Germline CDR1 reads SGHNT; CDR2 reads YYREEE (reference sequence). CDR3 length equals 15 residues. The CDR3 nucleotides read TGTGCCAGCAGCATAGCGGGGGGGGCCTGGGAGACCCAGTACTTC. This translates into CASSIAGGAWETQYF.

This sequence joins TRBV5-1 and TRBJ2-3; 11 bases are shared with TRBD1. The CDR3 contains 16 residues. CDR1 is SGHRS, CDR2 YFSETQ, per germline. With V trimmed by 4 bases and J by 3 bases, 7 bases remained unmatched. The CDR3 DNA reads as TGCGCCAGCAGCGTAGGGGACAGGGGGTTGACAGATACGCAGTATTTT. Amino acid sequence: CASSVGDRGLTDTQYF.

This clone was detected only a few times. J is TRBJ2-7 and V is TRBV6-6; TRBD2 aligns across 13 bases. Trimming cost V 6 bases and J 7 bases; bases outside gene matches: 12. This CDR3 comprises 16 residues. CDR1 MNHNY and CDR2 SVGAGI come from the germline V gene (reference sequence). The CDR3: CASRILAGGHTSEQYF. As DNA, the CDR3 is TGTGCCAGCAGGATACTAGCGGGGGGGCATACAAGTGAGCAGTACTTC.

This chain connects TRBV30 to TRBJ1-5, with D perhaps TRBD1 (6 bases). The CDR3 runs 14 residues. Trimming took off 2 bases at V and 11 bases at J, with 19 bases between the two ends. CDR1 GTSNPN and CDR2 SVGIG come from the germline V gene (reference sequence). The CDR3 nucleotides are TGTGCCTGGAGTCCGAGACAGGCCCCCTCGGCCCAGCATTTT. Translation gives CAWSPRQAPSAQHF.

The V and J genes are TRBV5-8 and TRBJ1-2; D is undetermined. CDR1 and CDR2 from the germline V gene are SGHTS and YDEGEE. The CDR3 sequence is 13 residues long. Trimming took 4 bases from V and 6 from J, leaving 13 bases between them. The CDR3 spells CASSPSDLHGYTF. In nucleotides, the CDR3 is TGTGCCAGCAGCCCCTCGGACCTTCATGGCTACACCTTC.

The J gene is TRBJ1-2, the V gene TRBV27, with unresolved D. CDR3 length: 8 residues. V lost 11 bases to trimming and J lost 13 bases, with 11 bases between them. The germline CDR1 and CDR2 sequences are MNHEY and SMNVEV (reference sequence). CDR3 nucleotides: TGTGCCGGGAATAGCTGCACCTTC. Translating gives CAGNSCTF.

This clone was detected once. The CDR3 region is CASSQQGVINYGYTF. DNA for the CDR3: TGTGCCAGCTCACAACAGGGGGTTATCAACTATGGCTACACCTTC. The chain is built from TRBV18 and TRBJ1-2; TRBD1 aligns across 8 bases. Germline V gene lookup returns CDR1 KGHSH and CDR2 LQKENI. This CDR3 has 15 amino acids. V trimming: 4 bases; J trimming: 2 bases; junction bases outside the gene matches: 6.

This chain links TRBV7-2 with TRBJ1-3, with 7 bases that match TRBD1. From germline, CDR1 is SGHTA and CDR2 FQGNSA. CDR3 length: 17 residues. The ends lost 5 bases at V and 2 bases at J; junction bases unmatched: 12. The CDR3, as DNA: TGTGCCAGCAGCCGCCTTAACAGGGGCGGAGCTGGAAACACCATATATTTT. This translates into CASSRLNRGGAGNTIYF.

To note about this clone: At one end the junction does not follow the germline gene, possibly because of a read error. The genes are TRBV24-1 and TRBJ2-6; TRBD2 is a possible D gene (6 bases). CDR3 length: 21 amino acids. The germline CDR1 and CDR2 sequences are KGHDR and SFDVKD. As DNA, the CDR3 is TGTGCCCCCAGTGGGGTGGGGGTGGGGGGAGGAGCCTCCTCTGGGGCCAACGTCCTGACTTTC. Translation: CAPSGVGVGGGASSGANVLTF.

This chain links TRBV6-2 or TRBV6-3 with TRBJ1-4; 7 bases align to TRBD1. Germline lookup yields CDR1 MNHEY and CDR2 SVGEGT. V gave up 2 bases and J gave up 2 bases; unmatched junction bases: 5. The CDR3 consists of 16 residues. The CDR3 spells CASSYGRGITNEKLFF. The CDR3 DNA sequence: TGTGCCAGCAGTTACGGCAGGGGGATCACTAATGAAAAACTGTTTTTT.

The V and J genes are TRBV5-1 and TRBJ2-7; 8 bases are a match to TRBD2. The CDR3 sequence is 14 residues long. CDR1 and CDR2 from the germline V gene are SGHRS and YFSETQ. The V and J ends lost 7 bases and 6 bases, in that order; junction bases with no gene match: 12. The CDR3 bases are TGCGCCAGCTCCCCCGCCGGGGGGGCGATCGAGCAGTACTTC. This gives the protein CASSPAGGAIEQYF.

This clone was observed a few times. The chain couples TRBV28 to TRBJ1-2, with D possibly matching TRBD1 (5 bases). The CDR3 totals 13 residues. Trimming removed 6 bases from V and 5 bases from J, with 13 bases in between. Germline loops: CDR1 MDHEN, CDR2 SYDVKM. The CDR3: CASRAGGEYGYTF. The CDR3 DNA reads TGTGCCAGCAGGGCTGGGGGAGAATATGGCTACACCTTC.